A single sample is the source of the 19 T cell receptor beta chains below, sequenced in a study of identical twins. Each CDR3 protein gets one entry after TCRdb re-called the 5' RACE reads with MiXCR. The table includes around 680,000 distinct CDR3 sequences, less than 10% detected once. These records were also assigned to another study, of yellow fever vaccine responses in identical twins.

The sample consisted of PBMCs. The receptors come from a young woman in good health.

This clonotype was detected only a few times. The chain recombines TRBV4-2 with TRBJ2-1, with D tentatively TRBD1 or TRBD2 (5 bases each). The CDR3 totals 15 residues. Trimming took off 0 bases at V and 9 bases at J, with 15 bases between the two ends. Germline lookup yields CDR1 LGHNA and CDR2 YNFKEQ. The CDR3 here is CASSQDDQGVVEQFF. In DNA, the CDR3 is TGTGCCAGCAGCCAAGATGACCAGGGAGTAGTTGAGCAGTTCTTC.

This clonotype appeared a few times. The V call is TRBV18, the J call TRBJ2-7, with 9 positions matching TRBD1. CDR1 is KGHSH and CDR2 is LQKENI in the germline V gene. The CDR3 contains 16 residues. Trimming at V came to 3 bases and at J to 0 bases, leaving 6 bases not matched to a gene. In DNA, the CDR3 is TGTGCCAGCTCACCGACTGGGACAGGGACCTCCTACGAGCAGTACTTC. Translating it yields CASSPTGTGTSYEQYF.

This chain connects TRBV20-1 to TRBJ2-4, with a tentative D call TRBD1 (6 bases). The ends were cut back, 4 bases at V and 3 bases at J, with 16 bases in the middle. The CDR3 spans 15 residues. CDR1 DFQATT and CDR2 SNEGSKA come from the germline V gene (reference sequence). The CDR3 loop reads CSAKDGGLGKNIQYF. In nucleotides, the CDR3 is TGCAGTGCTAAAGATGGGGGCTTGGGCAAAAACATTCAGTACTTC.

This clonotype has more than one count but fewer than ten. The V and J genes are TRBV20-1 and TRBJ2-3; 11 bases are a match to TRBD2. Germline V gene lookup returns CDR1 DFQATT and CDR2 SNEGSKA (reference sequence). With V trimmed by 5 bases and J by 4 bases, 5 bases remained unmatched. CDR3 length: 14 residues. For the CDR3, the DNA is TGCAGTGCTCGGATAGCGGGAGGGCCAGATACGCAGTATTTT. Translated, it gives CSARIAGGPDTQYF.

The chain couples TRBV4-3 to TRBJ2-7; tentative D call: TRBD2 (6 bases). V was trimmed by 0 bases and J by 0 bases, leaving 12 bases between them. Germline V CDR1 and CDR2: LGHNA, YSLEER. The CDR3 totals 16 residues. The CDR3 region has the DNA TGCGCCAGCAGCCAAGACCCTAGCGCTATCTCCTACGAGCAGTACTTC. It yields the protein CASSQDPSAISYEQYF.

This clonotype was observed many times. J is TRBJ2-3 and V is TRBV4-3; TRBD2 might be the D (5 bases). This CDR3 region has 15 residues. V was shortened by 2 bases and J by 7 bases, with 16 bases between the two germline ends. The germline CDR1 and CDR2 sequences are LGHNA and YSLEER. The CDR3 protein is CASSQSGSGSYTQYF. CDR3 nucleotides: TGCGCCAGCAGCCAAAGCGGTTCGGGCTCTTATACGCAGTATTTT.

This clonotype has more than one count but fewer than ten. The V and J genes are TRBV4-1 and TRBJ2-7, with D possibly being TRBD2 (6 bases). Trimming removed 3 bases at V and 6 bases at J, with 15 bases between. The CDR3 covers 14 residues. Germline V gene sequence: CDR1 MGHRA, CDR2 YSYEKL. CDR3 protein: CASSHEPGVAEQYF. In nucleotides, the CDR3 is TGCGCCAGCAGCCATGAGCCGGGAGTTGCCGAGCAGTACTTC.

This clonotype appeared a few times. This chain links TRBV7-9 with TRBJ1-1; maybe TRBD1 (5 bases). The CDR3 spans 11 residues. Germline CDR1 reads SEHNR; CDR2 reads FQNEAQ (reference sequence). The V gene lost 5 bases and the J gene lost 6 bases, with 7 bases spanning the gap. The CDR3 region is CASSRQSEAFF. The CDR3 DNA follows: TGTGCCAGCAGCCGACAGTCTGAAGCTTTCTTT.

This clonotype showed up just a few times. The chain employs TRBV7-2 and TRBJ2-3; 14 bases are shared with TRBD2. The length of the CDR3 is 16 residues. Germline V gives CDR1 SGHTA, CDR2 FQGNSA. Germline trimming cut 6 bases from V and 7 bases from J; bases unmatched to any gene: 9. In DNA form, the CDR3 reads TGTGCCAGCAGACGCGGGACTAGCGGGAGTAGGAATACGCAGTATTTT. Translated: CASRRGTSGSRNTQYF.

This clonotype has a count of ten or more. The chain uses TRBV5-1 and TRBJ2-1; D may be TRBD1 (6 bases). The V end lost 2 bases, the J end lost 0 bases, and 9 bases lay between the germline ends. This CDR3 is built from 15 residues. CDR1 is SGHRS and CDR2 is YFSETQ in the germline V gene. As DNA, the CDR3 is TGCGCCAGCAGCTTTGGACAGAGCTCCTACAATGAGCAGTTCTTC. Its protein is CASSFGQSSYNEQFF. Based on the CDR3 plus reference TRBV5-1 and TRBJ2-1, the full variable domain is KAGVTQTPRYLIKTRGQQVTLSCSPISGHRSVSWYQQTPGQGLQFLFEYFSETQRNKGNFPGRFSGRQFSNSRSEMNVSTLELGDSALYLCASSFGQSSYNEQFFGPGTRLTVL.

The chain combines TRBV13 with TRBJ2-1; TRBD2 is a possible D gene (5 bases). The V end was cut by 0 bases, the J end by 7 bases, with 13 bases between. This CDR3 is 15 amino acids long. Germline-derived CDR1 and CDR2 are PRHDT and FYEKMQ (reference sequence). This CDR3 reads CASSLGRAYINEQFF. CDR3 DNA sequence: TGTGCCAGCAGCTTAGGGAGGGCCTATATAAATGAGCAGTTCTTC.

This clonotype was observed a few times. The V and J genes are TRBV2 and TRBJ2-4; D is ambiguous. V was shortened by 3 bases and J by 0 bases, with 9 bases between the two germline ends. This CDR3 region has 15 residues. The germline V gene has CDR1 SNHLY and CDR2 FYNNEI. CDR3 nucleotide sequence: TGTGCCAGCAGTGAGGCCAGAGTAGCCAAAAACATTCAGTACTTC. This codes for CASSEARVAKNIQYF.

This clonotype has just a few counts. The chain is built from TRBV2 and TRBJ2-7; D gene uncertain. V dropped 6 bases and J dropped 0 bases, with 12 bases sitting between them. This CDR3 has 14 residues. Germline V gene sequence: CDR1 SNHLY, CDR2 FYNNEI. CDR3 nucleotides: TGTGCCAGCAGCCAAAGAAGGAGCTCCTACGAGCAGTACTTC. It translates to CASSQRRSSYEQYF. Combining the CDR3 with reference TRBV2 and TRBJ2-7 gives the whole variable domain EPEVTQTPSHQVTQMGQEVILRCVPISNHLYFYWYRQILGQKVEFLVSFYNNEISEKSEIFDDQFSVERPDGSNFTLKIRSTKLEDSAMYFCASSQRRSSYEQYFGPGTRLTVT.

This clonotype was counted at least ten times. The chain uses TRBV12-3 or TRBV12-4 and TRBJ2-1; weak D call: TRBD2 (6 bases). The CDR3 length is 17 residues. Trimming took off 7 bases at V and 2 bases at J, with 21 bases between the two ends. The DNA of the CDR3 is TGTGCCAGCACAGATCTTCGGGAGAATAGGGCCTACAATGAGCAGTTCTTC. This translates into CASTDLRENRAYNEQFF.

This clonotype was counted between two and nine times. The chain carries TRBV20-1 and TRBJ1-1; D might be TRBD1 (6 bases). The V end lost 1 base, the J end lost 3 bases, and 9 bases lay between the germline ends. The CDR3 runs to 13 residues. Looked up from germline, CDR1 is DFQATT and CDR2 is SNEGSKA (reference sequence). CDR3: CSARGDIYTEAFF. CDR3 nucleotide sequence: TGCAGTGCTAGAGGGGACATCTACACTGAAGCTTTCTTT.

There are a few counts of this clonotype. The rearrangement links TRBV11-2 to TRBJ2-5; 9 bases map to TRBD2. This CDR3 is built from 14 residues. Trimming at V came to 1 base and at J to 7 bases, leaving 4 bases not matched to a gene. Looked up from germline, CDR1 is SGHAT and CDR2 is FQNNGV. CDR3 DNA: TGTGCCAGCAGCTTAGTTCTAGCGGGGTCGACCCAGTACTTC. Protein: CASSLVLAGSTQYF.

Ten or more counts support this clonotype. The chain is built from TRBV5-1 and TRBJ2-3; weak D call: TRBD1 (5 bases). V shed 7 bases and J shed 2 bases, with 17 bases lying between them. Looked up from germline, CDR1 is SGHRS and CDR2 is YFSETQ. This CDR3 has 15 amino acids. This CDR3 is CASANSDTSTDTQYF. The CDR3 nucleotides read TGCGCCAGCGCTAATTCGGACACCTCCACAGATACGCAGTATTTT.

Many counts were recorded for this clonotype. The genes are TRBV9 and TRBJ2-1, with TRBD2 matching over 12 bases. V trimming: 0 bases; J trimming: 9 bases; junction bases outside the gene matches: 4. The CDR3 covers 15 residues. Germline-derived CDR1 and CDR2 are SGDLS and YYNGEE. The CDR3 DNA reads TGTGCCAGCAGCGTAGTGACTAGCGGGAGTGTTGAGCAGTTCTTC. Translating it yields CASSVVTSGSVEQFF.

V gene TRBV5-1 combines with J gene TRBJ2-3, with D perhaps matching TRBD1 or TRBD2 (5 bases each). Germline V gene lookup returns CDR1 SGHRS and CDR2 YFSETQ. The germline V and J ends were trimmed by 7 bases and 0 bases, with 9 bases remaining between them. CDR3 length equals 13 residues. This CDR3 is CASGTASTDTQYF. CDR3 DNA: TGCGCCAGCGGGACCGCTAGCACAGATACGCAGTATTTT.